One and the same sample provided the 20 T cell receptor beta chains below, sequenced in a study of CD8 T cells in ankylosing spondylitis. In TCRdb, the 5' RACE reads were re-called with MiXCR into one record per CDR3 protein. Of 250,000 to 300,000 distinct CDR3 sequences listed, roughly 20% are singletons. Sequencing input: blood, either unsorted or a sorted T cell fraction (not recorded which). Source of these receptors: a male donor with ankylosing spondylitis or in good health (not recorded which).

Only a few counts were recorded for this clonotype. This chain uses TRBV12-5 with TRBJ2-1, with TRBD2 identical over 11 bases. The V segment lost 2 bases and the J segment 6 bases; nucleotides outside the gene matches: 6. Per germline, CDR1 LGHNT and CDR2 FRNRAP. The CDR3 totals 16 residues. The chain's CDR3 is CASGLFSGRAANEQFF. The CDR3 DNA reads TGTGCTAGTGGTTTGTTTAGCGGGAGGGCCGCCAATGAGCAGTTCTTC.

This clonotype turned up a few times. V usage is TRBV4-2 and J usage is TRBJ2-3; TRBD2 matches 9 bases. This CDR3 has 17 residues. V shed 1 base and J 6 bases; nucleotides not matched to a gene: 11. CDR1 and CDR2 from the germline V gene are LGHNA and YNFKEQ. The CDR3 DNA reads TGTGCCAGCAGCCAAGTTGGTGCAGCGGGGGGTTCGGATACGCAGTATTTT. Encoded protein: CASSQVGAAGGSDTQYF.

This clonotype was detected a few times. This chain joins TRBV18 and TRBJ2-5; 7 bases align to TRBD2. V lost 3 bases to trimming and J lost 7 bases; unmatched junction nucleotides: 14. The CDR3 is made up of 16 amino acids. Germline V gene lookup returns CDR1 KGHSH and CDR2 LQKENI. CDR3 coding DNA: TGTGCCAGCTCACCCTGCCCCCCACGGGGGGTAGGGACCCAGTACTTC. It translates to CASSPCPPRGVGTQYF.

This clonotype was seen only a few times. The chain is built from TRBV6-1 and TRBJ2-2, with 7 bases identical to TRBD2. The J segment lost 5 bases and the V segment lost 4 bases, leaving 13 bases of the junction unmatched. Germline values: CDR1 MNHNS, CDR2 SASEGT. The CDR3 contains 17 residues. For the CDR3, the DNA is TGTGCCAGCAGTGGCCGGGACTACGTAACGGGGACCGGGGAGCTGTTTTTT. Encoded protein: CASSGRDYVTGTGELFF.

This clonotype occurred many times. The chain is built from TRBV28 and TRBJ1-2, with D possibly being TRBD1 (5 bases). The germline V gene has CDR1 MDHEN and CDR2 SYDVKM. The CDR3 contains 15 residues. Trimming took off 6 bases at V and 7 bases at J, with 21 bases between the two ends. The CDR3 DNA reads TGTGCCAGCAGCCCCCCAGCGAGTGGGGGGACTGGCTACACCTTC. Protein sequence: CASSPPASGGTGYTF.

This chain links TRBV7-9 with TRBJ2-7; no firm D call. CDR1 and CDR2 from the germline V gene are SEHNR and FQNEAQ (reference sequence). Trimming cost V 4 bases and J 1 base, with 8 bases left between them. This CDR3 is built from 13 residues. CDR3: CASSSLKSYEQYV. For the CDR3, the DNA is TGTGCCAGCAGCTCCTTAAAGTCCTACGAGCAGTACGTC.

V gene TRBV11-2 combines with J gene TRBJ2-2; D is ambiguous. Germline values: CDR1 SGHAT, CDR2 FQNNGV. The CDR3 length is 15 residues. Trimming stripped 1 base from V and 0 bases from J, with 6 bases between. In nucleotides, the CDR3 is TGTGCCAGCAGCTTAGGCAGGACGAACACCGGGGAGCTGTTTTTT. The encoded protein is CASSLGRTNTGELFF.

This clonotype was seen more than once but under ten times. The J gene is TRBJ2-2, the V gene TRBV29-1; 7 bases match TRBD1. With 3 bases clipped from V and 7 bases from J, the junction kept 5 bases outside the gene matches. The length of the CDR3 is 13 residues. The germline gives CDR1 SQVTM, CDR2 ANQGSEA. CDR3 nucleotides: TGCAGCGTTGAGGGCAGGGGGAGCGGGGAGCTGTTTTTT. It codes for CSVEGRGSGELFF.

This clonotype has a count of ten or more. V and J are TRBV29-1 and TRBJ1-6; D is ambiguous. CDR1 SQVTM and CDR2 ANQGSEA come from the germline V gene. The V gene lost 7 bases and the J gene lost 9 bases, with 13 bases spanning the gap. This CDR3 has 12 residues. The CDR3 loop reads CSAGQLGSPLHF. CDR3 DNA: TGCAGCGCTGGTCAATTGGGTTCACCCCTCCACTTT. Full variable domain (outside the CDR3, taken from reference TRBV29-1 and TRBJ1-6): SAVISQKPSRDICQRGTSLTIQCQVDSQVTMMFWYRQQPGQSLTLIATANQGSEATYESGFVIDKFPISRPNLTFSTLTVSNMSPEDSSIYLCSAGQLGSPLHFGNGTRLTVT.

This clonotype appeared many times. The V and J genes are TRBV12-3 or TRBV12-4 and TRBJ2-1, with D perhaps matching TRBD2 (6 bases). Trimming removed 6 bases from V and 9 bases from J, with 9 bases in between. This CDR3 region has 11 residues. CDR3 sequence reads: CASSLGGEQFF. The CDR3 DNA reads TGTGCCAGCAGCCTGGGGGGTGAGCAGTTCTTC.

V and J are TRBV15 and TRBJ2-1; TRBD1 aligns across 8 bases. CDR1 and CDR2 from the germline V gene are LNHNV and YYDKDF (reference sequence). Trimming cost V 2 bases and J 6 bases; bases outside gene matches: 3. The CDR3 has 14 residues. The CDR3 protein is CATSRRTGPNEQFF. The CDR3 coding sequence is TGTGCCACCAGCAGAAGGACAGGGCCCAATGAGCAGTTCTTC.

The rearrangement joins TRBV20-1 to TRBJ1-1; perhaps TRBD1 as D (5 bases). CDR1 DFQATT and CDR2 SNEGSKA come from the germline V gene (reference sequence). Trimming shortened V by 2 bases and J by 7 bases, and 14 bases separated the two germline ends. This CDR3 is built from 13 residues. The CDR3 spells CSARSNGGSEAFF. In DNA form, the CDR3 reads TGCAGTGCTAGAAGTAATGGGGGGAGTGAAGCTTTCTTT.

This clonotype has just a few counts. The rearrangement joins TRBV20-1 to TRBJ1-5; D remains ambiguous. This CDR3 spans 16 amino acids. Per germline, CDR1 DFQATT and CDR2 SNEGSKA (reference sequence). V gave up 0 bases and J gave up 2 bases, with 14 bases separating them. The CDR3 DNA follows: TGCAGTGCTAGAGAGGGAGGAGTAATGGGCAATCAGCCCCAGCATTTT. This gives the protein CSAREGGVMGNQPQHF.

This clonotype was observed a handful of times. The CDR3 protein is CASSRSDTQYF. CDR3 in DNA: TGTGCCAGCAGTAGGTCAGATACGCAGTATTTT. The rearrangement joins TRBV27 to TRBJ2-3; no definite D call. Germline lookup yields CDR1 MNHEY and CDR2 SMNVEV (reference sequence). V lost 5 bases to trimming and J lost 4 bases, with 4 bases between them. The CDR3 sequence is 11 residues long.

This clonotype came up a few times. CDR3 sequence (DNA): TGCGCCAGCAGCGTCCCGGGACAGGGGAACTATGGCTACACCTTC. Translating it yields CASSVPGQGNYGYTF. The chain links TRBV5-1 to TRBJ1-2, with 10 bases fitting TRBD1. The V gene end was trimmed by 4 bases and the J gene end by 2 bases; junction bases not matched to a gene: 5. There are 15 residues in the CDR3. Germline assignment: CDR1 SGHRS and CDR2 YFSETQ.

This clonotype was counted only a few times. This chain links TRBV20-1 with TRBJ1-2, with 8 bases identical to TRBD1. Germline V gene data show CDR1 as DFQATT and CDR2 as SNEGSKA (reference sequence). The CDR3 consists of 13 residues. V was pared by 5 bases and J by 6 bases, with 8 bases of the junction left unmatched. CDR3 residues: CSAPPEQGDGYTF. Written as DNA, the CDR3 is TGCAGTGCTCCGCCGGAACAGGGGGATGGCTACACCTTC.

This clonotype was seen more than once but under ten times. DNA for the CDR3: TGTGCCAGCAACCGACAGGGGCGTAACACTGAAGCTTTCTTT. Its protein is CASNRQGRNTEAFF. The chain links TRBV12-3 or TRBV12-4 to TRBJ1-1; 8 bases are a match to TRBD1. The trim removed 7 bases at V and 2 bases at J, leaving 6 bases unmatched. The CDR3 sequence is 14 residues long.

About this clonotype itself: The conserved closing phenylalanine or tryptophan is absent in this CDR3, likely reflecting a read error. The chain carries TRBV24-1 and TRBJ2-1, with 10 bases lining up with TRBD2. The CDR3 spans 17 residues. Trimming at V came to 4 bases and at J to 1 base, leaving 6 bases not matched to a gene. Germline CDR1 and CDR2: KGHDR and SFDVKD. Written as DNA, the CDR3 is TGTGCCACCAGTGACCGCCGAGCGGGGGGGTCCTACAATGAGCAGTTCCTC. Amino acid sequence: CATSDRRAGGSYNEQFL.

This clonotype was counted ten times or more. The CDR3, as DNA: TGCAGCGTGCGGACAGGCTATGGCTACACCTTC. Its protein product is CSVRTGYGYTF. This chain links TRBV29-1 with TRBJ1-2; 7 positions match TRBD1. The CDR3 length is 11 residues. With 6 bases clipped from V and 4 bases from J, the junction kept 2 bases outside the gene matches. Germline-derived CDR1 and CDR2 are SQVTM and ANQGSEA.

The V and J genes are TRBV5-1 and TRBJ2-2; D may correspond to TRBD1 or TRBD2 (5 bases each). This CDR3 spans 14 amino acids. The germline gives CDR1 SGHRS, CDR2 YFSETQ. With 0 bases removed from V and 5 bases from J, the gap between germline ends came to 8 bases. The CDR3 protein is CASSLEGRTGELFF. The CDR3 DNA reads TGCGCCAGCAGCTTGGAGGGGAGAACCGGGGAGCTGTTTTTT.